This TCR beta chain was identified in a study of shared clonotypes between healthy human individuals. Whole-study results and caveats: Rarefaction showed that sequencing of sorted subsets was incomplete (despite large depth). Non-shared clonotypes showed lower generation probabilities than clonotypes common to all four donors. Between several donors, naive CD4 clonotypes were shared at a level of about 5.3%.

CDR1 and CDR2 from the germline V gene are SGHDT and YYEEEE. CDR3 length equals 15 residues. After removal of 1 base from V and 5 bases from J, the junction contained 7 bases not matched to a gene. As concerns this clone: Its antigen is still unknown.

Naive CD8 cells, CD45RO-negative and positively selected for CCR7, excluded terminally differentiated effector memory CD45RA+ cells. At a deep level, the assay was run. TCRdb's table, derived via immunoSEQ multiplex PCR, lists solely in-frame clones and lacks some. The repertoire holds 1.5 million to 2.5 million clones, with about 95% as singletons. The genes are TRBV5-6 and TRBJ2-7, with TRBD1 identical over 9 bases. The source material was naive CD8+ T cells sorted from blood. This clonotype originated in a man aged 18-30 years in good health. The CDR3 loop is CASSLLLTGGDEQYF. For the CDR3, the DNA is TGTGCCAGCAGCTTGCTACTTACAGGGGGCGACGAGCAGTACTTC. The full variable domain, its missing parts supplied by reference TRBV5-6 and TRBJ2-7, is DAGVTQSPTHLIKTRGQQVTLRCSPKSGHDTVSWYQQALGQGPQFIFQYYEEEERQRGNFPDRFSGHQFPNYSSELNVNALLLGDSALYLCASSLLLTGGDEQYFGPGTRLTVT.